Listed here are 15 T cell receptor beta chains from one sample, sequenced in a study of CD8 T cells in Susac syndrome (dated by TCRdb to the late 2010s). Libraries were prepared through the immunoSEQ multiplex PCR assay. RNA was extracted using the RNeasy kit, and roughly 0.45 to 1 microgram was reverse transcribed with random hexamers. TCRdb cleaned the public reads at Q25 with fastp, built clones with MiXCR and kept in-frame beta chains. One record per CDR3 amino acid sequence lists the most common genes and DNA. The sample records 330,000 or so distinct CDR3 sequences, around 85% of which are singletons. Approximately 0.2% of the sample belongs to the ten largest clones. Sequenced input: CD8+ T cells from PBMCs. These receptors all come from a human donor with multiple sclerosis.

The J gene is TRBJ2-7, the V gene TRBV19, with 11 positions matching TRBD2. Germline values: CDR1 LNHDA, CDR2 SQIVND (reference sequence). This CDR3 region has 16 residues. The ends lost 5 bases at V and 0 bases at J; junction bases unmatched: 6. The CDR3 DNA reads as TGTGCCAGTAGTGCAACTAGCGGGGGTAGCTCCTACGAGCAGTACTTC. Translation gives CASSATSGGSSYEQYF.

The CDR3 bases are TGTGCCAGCAGTTACCCGGGGGGAGAGCAGTACTTC. Translating it yields CASSYPGGEQYF. The chain recombines TRBV6-2 or TRBV6-3 with TRBJ2-7; 7 bases are shared with TRBD2. The germline V gene encodes CDR1 MNHEY and CDR2 SVGEGT. The CDR3 has 12 amino acids. V lost 2 bases, J lost 7 bases, and 2 bases stayed unmatched.

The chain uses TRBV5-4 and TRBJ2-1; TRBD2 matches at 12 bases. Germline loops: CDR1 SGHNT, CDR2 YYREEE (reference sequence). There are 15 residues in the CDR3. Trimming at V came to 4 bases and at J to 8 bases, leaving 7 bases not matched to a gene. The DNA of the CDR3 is TGTGCCAGCAGCGTCCTAGCGGGAGGGAGGGATGAGCAGTTCTTC. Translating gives CASSVLAGGRDEQFF.

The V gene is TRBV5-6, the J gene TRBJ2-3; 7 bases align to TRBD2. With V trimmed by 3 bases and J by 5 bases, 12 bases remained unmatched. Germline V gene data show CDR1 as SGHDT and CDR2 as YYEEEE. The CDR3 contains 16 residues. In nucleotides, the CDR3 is TGTGCCAGCAGCTGTTGGTGGCGGGAGCCCGAAGATACGCAGTATTTT. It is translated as CASSCWWREPEDTQYF.

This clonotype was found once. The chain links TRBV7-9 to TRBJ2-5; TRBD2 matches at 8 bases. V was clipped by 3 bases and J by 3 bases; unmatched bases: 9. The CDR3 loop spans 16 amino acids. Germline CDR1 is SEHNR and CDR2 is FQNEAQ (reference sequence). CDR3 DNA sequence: TGTGCCAGCAGCTTCCCCCGGGGAGCGGGAGAAGAGACCCAGTACTTC. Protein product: CASSFPRGAGEETQYF.

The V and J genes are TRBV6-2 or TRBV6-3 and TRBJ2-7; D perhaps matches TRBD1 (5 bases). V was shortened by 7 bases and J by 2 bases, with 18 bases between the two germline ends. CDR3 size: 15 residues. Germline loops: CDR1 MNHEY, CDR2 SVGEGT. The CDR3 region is CASISFLDRAYEQYF. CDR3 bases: TGTGCCAGCATTTCCTTTCTTGACAGAGCCTACGAGCAGTACTTC.

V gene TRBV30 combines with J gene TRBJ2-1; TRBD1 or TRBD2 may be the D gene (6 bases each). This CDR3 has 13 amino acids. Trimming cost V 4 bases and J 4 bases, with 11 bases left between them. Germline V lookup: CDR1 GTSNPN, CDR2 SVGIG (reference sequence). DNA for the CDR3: TGTGCCTGGATTCGGGGGCCTTACAATGAGCAGTTCTTC. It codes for CAWIRGPYNEQFF.

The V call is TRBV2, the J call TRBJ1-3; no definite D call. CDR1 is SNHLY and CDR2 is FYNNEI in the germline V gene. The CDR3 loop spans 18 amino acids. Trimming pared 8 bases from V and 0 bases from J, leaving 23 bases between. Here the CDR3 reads CASRRFDIPYLSGNTIYF. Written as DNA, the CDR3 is TGTGCCAGCCGTCGATTCGACATCCCTTACCTCTCTGGAAACACCATATATTTT.

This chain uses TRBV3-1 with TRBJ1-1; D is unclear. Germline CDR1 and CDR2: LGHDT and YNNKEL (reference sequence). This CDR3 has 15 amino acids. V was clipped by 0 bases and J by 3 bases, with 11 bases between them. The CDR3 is CASSQEEQEDTEAFF. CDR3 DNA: TGTGCCAGCAGCCAAGAGGAACAAGAAGACACTGAAGCTTTCTTT.

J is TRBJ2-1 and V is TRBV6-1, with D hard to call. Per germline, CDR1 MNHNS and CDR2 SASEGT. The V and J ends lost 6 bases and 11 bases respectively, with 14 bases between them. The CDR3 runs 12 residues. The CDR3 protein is CASSQFREQQFF. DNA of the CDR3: TGTGCCAGCAGCCAGTTTAGGGAACAGCAGTTCTTC.

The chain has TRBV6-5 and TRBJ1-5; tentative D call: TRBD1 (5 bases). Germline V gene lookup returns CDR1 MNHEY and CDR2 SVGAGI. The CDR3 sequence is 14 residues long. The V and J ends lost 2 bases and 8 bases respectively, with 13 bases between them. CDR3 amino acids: CASSYSGASKPQHF. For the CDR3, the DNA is TGTGCCAGCAGTTACAGCGGGGCCTCAAAGCCCCAGCATTTT.

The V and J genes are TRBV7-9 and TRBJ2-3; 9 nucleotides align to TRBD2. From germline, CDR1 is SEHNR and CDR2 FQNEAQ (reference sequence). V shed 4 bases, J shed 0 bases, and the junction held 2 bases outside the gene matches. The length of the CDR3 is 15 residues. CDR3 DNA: TGTGCCAGCAGCTCCGGACTAGCGAGCACAGATACGCAGTATTTT. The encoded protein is CASSSGLASTDTQYF.

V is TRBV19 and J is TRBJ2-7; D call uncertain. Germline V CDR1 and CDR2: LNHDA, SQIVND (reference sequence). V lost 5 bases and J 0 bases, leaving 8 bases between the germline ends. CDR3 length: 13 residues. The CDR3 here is CASSWASSYEQYF. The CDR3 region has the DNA TGTGCCAGTAGTTGGGCAAGCTCCTACGAGCAGTACTTC.

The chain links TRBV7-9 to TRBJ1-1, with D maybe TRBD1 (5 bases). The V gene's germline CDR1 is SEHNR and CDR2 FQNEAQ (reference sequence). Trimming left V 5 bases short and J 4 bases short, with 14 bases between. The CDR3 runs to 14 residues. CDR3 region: CASSPPKGRTEAFF. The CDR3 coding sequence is TGTGCCAGCAGCCCCCCCAAGGGACGCACTGAAGCTTTCTTT. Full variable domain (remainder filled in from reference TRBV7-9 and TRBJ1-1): DTGVSQNPRHKITKRGQNVTFRCDPISEHNRLYWYRQTLGQGPEFLTYFQNEAQLEKSRLLSDRFSAERPKGSFSTLEIQRTEQGDSAMYLCASSPPKGRTEAFFGQGTRLTVV.

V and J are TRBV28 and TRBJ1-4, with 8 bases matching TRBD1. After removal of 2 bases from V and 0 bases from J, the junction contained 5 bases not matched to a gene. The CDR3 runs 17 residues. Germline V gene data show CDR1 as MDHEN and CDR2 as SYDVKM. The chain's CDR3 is CASSLTTGEATNEKLFF. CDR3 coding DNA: TGTGCCAGCAGTTTAACGACAGGGGAAGCAACTAATGAAAAACTGTTTTTT. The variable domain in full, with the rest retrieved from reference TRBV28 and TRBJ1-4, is DVKVTQSSRYLVKRTGEKVFLECVQDMDHENMFWYRQDPGLGLRLIYFSYDVKMKEKGDIPEGYSVSREKKERFSLILESASTNQTSMYLCASSLTTGEATNEKLFFGSGTQLSVL.